Each of the 20 T cell receptor beta chains below was sequenced from the same sample in a study of tissue-resident memory T cells in lung cancer. The libraries for TCR sequencing contained UMIs. TCRdb re-called the reads with MiXCR, one entry per CDR3 protein. The top ten hold around 45% of the sample, which has approximately 250 distinct CDR3 sequences, approximately 25% seen once. Sorting of CD8+ T cells was based on CD103 expression. Source material: CD103- CD8+ T cells from lung tumor tissue. The source of these receptors is a human donor with treatment-naive lung cancer (subtype not recorded).

This clonotype is hyperexpanded (1% or more). This rearrangement joins TRBV16 to TRBJ2-5, with 14 bases identical to TRBD2. After removal of 3 bases from V and 0 bases from J, the junction contained 9 bases not matched to a gene. This CDR3 spans 19 amino acids. Germline V CDR1 and CDR2: KGHSY, FQNENV. CDR3 in DNA: TGTGCCAGCAGCCACCCCGGACTAGCGGGGGGCCGGTACCAAGAGACCCAGTACTTC. It codes for CASSHPGLAGGRYQETQYF.

By share, this clonotype ranks as large. The chain couples TRBV18 to TRBJ2-2; 9 positions agree with TRBD1. CDR1 is KGHSH, CDR2 LQKENI, per germline. The trim removed 8 bases at V and 1 base at J, leaving 11 bases unmatched. The CDR3 spans 17 residues. CDR3 DNA sequence: TGTGCCAGCAAACCCAAAAAGGGACAGGGGAACACCGGGGAGCTGTTTTTT. It specifies CASKPKKGQGNTGELFF.

This clonotype appeared a few times. This likely stems from a read error, as it lies one base from a far larger clone. CDR3 nucleotides: TGTGCCAGCAGCCAAGATGGGACAGGGGCCTACGAGCAGTTCTTC. As protein: CASSQDGTGAYEQFF. The V gene is TRBV4-2, the J gene TRBJ2-1; 10 nucleotides match TRBD1. Germline assignment: CDR1 LGHNA and CDR2 YNFKEQ. V trimming: 0 bases; J trimming: 10 bases; junction bases outside the gene matches: 6. This CDR3 is 15 amino acids long.

In its sample, this clonotype ranks as large (0.1 to 1%). The rearrangement joins TRBV7-9 to TRBJ2-7; D might be TRBD1 (6 bases). Germline loops: CDR1 SEHNR, CDR2 FQNEAQ (reference sequence). The V end lost 3 bases, the J end lost 3 bases, and 12 bases lay between the germline ends. The CDR3 sequence is 14 residues long. The CDR3 loop reads CASSFTGTSYEQYF. As DNA, the CDR3 is TGTGCCAGCAGCTTCACCGGGACAAGCTACGAGCAGTACTTC.

Details on this clonotype: A read error is likely, as this CDR3 ends without the conserved phenylalanine or tryptophan. In nucleotides, the CDR3 is TGTACCAGCAGTTTTGTCGCCGGGACAGATGAGCAGTACTTG. Amino acids: CTSSFVAGTDEQYL. V is TRBV28 and J is TRBJ2-7; 7 nucleotides line up with TRBD1. Germline CDR1 is MDHEN and CDR2 is SYDVKM. The CDR3 covers 14 residues.

This clonotype is medium-sized within its sample. The V and J genes are TRBV7-3 and TRBJ2-3; D tentatively fits TRBD1 or TRBD2 (5 bases each). Trimming took off 1 base at V and 1 base at J, with 6 bases between the two ends. Looked up from germline, CDR1 is SGHTA and CDR2 is FQGTGA. CDR3 length: 14 amino acids. CDR3 nucleotides: TGTGCCAGCAGCTTAATGGGGGGCACAGATACGCAGTATTTT. Encoded protein: CASSLMGGTDTQYF. The whole variable domain, remainder taken from reference TRBV7-3 and TRBJ2-3, is GAGVSQTPSNKVTEKGKYVELRCDPISGHTALYWYRQSLGQGPEFLIYFQGTGAADDSGLPNDRFFAVRPEGSVSTLKIQRTERGDSAVYLCASSLMGGTDTQYFGPGTRLTVL.

A remark on this clonotype: A far more abundant clone sits one base away, making this likely a read error. The rearrangement links TRBV6-5 to TRBJ2-7, with 9 bases fitting TRBD2. Germline trimming cut 3 bases from V and 7 bases from J; bases unmatched to any gene: 10. CDR3 length: 15 residues. Germline loops: CDR1 MNHEY, CDR2 SVGAGI. The CDR3 loop reads CASSYGRGGHNEQYF. CDR3 nucleotides: TGTGCCAGCAGTTATGGGCGGGGGGGCCACAATGAGCAGTACTTC.

This clonotype is labeled large. The chain combines TRBV7-9 with TRBJ2-3; 13 bases fit TRBD2. V lost 5 bases and J lost 0; bases outside the gene matches: 11. Germline V gene sequence: CDR1 SEHNR, CDR2 FQNEAQ (reference sequence). This CDR3 is 19 amino acids long. The CDR3 sequence is CASSPRLAGGRQSTDTQYF. Written as DNA, the CDR3 is TGTGCCAGCAGCCCTCGACTAGCGGGGGGCCGTCAAAGCACAGATACGCAGTATTTT.

Within the sample, this clonotype is large. The chain combines TRBV11-2 with TRBJ2-7; D is unclear. Deletions cut 1 base from V and 5 bases from J, with 6 bases between. Looked up from germline, CDR1 is SGHAT and CDR2 is FQNNGV. The CDR3 consists of 12 residues. The CDR3 is CASSLAGNEQYF. Written as DNA, the CDR3 is TGTGCCAGCAGCTTAGCAGGAAACGAGCAGTACTTC. The complete variable domain, with remaining parts taken from reference TRBV11-2 and TRBJ2-7, reads EAGVAQSPRYKIIEKRQSVAFWCNPISGHATLYWYQQILGQGPKLLIQFQNNGVVDDSQLPKDRFSAERLKGVDSTLKIQPAKLEDSAVYLCASSLAGNEQYFGPGTRLTVT.

This clonotype is termed large. The chain recombines TRBV6-1 with TRBJ2-2, with 9 bases lining up with TRBD2. This CDR3 spans 17 amino acids. J lost 3 bases, V lost 4 bases, and 9 bases had no gene match. Germline V gene data show CDR1 as MNHNS and CDR2 as SASEGT. This chain's CDR3 is CASSVSGGRLDTGELFF. CDR3 DNA: TGTGCCAGCAGTGTTAGCGGGGGCAGGTTGGACACCGGGGAGCTGTTTTTT.

In its sample, this clonotype ranks as hyperexpanded. The CDR3 DNA reads TGTGCCAGCAGTCCACATCTGGGACAGATACCTTACAATGAGCAGTTCTTC. Translated, it gives CASSPHLGQIPYNEQFF. This chain uses TRBV27 with TRBJ2-1, with 7 bases that match TRBD1. From germline, CDR1 is MNHEY and CDR2 SMNVEV (reference sequence). V shed 5 bases, J shed 4 bases, and the junction held 14 bases outside the gene matches. The CDR3 consists of 17 residues.

With respect to this clonotype: This likely stems from a read error, as it lies one base from a far larger clone. The chain is built from TRBV10-3 and TRBJ2-7, with 7 bases lining up with TRBD1. CDR1 and CDR2 (germline): ENHRY, SYGVKD. This CDR3 comprises 12 residues. Trimming cost V 4 bases and J 6 bases; bases outside gene matches: 3. CDR3 amino acids: CAISGTGAEQYF. In nucleotides, the CDR3 is TGTGCCATCAGTGGCACAGGGGCCGAGCAGTACTTC.

This clonotype rates as hyperexpanded. V and J are TRBV2 and TRBJ1-4; the D is unclear. The CDR3 length is 15 residues. Germline CDR1 is SNHLY and CDR2 is FYNNEI. The V gene lost 1 base and the J gene lost 3 bases, with 9 bases spanning the gap. CDR3 loop: CASSEETVSNEKLFF. The CDR3 bases are TGTGCCAGCAGTGAAGAAACAGTCTCTAATGAAAAACTGTTTTTT. Based on the CDR3 plus reference TRBV2 and TRBJ1-4, the full variable domain is EPEVTQTPSHQVTQMGQEVILRCVPISNHLYFYWYRQILGQKVEFLVSFYNNEISEKSEIFDDQFSVERPDGSNFTLKIRSTKLEDSAMYFCASSEETVSNEKLFFGSGTQLSVL.

In this sample, this clonotype is large. CDR3 protein: CASSFKQDYYGYTF. In DNA form, the CDR3 reads TGTGCCAGCAGTTTTAAACAGGATTACTATGGCTACACCTTC. The V and J genes are TRBV27 and TRBJ1-2, with D maybe TRBD1 (5 bases). This CDR3 comprises 14 residues. Germline lookup yields CDR1 MNHEY and CDR2 SMNVEV (reference sequence). Trimming removed 3 bases at V and 3 bases at J, with 11 bases between.

This clonotype is termed large (0.1 to 1%). The chain joins TRBV5-1 to TRBJ2-7; 9 bases fit TRBD1. The V gene's germline CDR1 is SGHRS and CDR2 YFSETQ. The J segment lost 3 bases and the V segment lost 4 bases, leaving 8 bases of the junction unmatched. This CDR3 contains 15 residues. The CDR3: CASSTPGQGLYEQYF. DNA for the CDR3: TGCGCCAGCAGCACGCCGGGACAGGGACTCTACGAGCAGTACTTC.

In its sample, this clonotype ranks as large (0.1 to 1%). The chain links TRBV2 to TRBJ1-4; the D is unclear. Trimming removed 11 bases from V and 0 bases from J, with 10 bases in between. The CDR3 spans 13 residues. Germline CDR1 reads SNHLY; CDR2 reads FYNNEI. CDR3: CAQTAATNEKLFF. In DNA, the CDR3 is TGTGCCCAAACGGCGGCAACTAATGAAAAACTGTTTTTT.

The chain recombines TRBV6-5 with TRBJ2-3; 8 bases agree with TRBD1. In germline, CDR1 is MNHEY, CDR2 SVGAGI. Trimming took 4 bases from V and 3 from J; bases not matched to a gene: 6. The CDR3 is 15 amino acids. CDR3 nucleotide sequence: TGTGCCAGCAGTTGGAGCAGGGGGCATACAGATACGCAGTATTTT. Encoded protein: CASSWSRGHTDTQYF.

Within the sample, this clonotype is large (0.1 to 1%). The chain combines TRBV11-2 with TRBJ1-6, with TRBD1 matching over 7 bases. The trim removed 1 base at V and 4 bases at J, leaving 10 bases unmatched. Germline V gene sequence: CDR1 SGHAT, CDR2 FQNNGV. CDR3 length: 18 amino acids. DNA of the CDR3: TGTGCCAGCAGCTTAGCGCCGACAGGGTGGGGATATAATTCACCCCTCCACTTT. It is translated as CASSLAPTGWGYNSPLHF. The full variable domain, with the rest looked up from reference TRBV11-2 and TRBJ1-6, is EAGVAQSPRYKIIEKRQSVAFWCNPISGHATLYWYQQILGQGPKLLIQFQNNGVVDDSQLPKDRFSAERLKGVDSTLKIQPAKLEDSAVYLCASSLAPTGWGYNSPLHFGNGTRLTVT.

This clonotype is large (0.1 to 1%). The J gene is TRBJ1-2, the V gene TRBV20-1; TRBD1 might be the D (6 bases). Looked up from germline, CDR1 is DFQATT and CDR2 is SNEGSKA (reference sequence). The CDR3 spans 13 residues. V was shortened by 1 base and J by 5 bases, with 11 bases between the two germline ends. The CDR3 bases are TGCAGTGCTAGAGTTAGGCAGGGGTATGGCTACACCTTC. The encoded protein is CSARVRQGYGYTF.

By sample fraction, this clonotype is large. V and J are TRBV5-6 and TRBJ2-3; 10 bases align to TRBD2. Trimming at V came to 0 bases and at J to 3 bases, leaving 13 bases not matched to a gene. The CDR3 is made up of 19 amino acids. Germline-derived CDR1 and CDR2 are SGHDT and YYEEEE. The CDR3 protein is CASSLAGQRGGRRTDTQYF. The CDR3 DNA is TGTGCCAGCAGCTTGGCCGGCCAGCGGGGGGGCCGTAGGACAGATACGCAGTATTTT.